These 8 T cell receptor beta chains were all obtained from the same sample, sequenced in a study of T cell repertoires in aging, cancer and after chemotherapy. Rearranged V-D-J TRB sequences were amplified with a mixed TRB-A/B primer pool. TCRdb reprocessed the multiplex PCR reads via MiXCR and lists one record per CDR3 protein. The profile shows about 1,500 distinct CDR3 sequences, 26% of them singletons. The template was genomic DNA from peripheral blood, not RNA. Sequencing used blood. These receptors came from a human donor with a blood cancer.

In this sample, this clonotype is large (0.1 to 1%). The V and J genes are TRBV20-1 and TRBJ2-3; D might be TRBD1 (6 bases). From germline, CDR1 is DFQATT and CDR2 SNEGSKA (reference sequence). This CDR3 region has 14 residues. V dropped 5 bases and J dropped 2 bases, with 14 bases sitting between them. CDR3 bases: TGCAGTGCTGTCAGACAGGACATCACAGATACGCAGTATTTT. This encodes CSAVRQDITDTQYF.

Sample share makes this clonotype medium-sized. The chain combines TRBV5-5 with TRBJ2-3; D remains ambiguous. The CDR3 has 14 amino acids. Per the germline V gene, CDR1 is SGHKS and CDR2 is YYEKEE (reference sequence). V lost 1 base and J 1 base, leaving 7 bases between the germline ends. The CDR3 sequence: CASSLLAGTDTQYF. DNA for the CDR3: TGTGCCAGCAGCTTGCTCGCGGGCACAGATACGCAGTATTTT.

The chain combines TRBV19 with TRBJ1-5; 7 bases fit TRBD1. The J segment lost 8 bases and the V segment lost 4 bases, leaving 14 bases of the junction unmatched. Per germline, CDR1 LNHDA and CDR2 SQIVND (reference sequence). The CDR3 consists of 16 residues. The CDR3 spells CASSTTSTGSKKPQHF. DNA of the CDR3: TGTGCCAGTAGTACTACCTCGACAGGGTCCAAGAAGCCCCAGCATTTT.

The table lists this clonotype with a few counts. J is TRBJ1-2 and V is TRBV18; D gene unclear. Germline CDR1 KGHSH, CDR2 LQKENI. The CDR3 is 14 residues long. V was clipped by 3 bases and J by 3 bases, with 11 bases between them. For the CDR3, the DNA is TGTGCCAGCTCACCCTTCCCCCCTGACTATGGCTACACCTTC. Residues: CASSPFPPDYGYTF.

V and J are TRBV7-2 and TRBJ1-2; 7 positions agree with TRBD1. CDR1 and CDR2 (germline): SGHTA, FQGNSA. V shed 5 bases, J shed 4 bases, and the junction held 13 bases outside the gene matches. The CDR3 runs to 16 residues. CDR3 protein: CASSPSRDSIFYGYTF. The DNA of the CDR3 is TGTGCCAGCAGCCCGTCGCGGGACAGCATTTTCTATGGCTACACCTTC. The full variable domain, in which reference TRBV7-2 and TRBJ1-2 provide the parts outside the CDR3, is GAGVSQSPSNKVTEKGKDVELRCDPISGHTALYWYRQSLGQGLEFLIYFQGNSAPDKSGLPSDRFSAERTGGSVSTLTIQRTQQEDSAVYLCASSPSRDSIFYGYTFGSGTRLTVV.

The chain couples TRBV11-2 to TRBJ1-2; D remains ambiguous. V was clipped by 8 bases and J by 4 bases, with 20 bases between them. Germline V gives CDR1 SGHAT, CDR2 FQNNGV. The CDR3 spans 15 residues. The CDR3 loop is CASRYSSGDLYGYTF. The CDR3 nucleotides are TGTGCCAGCCGCTATAGTTCCGGTGACCTCTATGGCTACACCTTC.

The count of this clonotype is one. One base away lies a much larger clone, so this may be a sequencing read error. The J gene is TRBJ1-6, the V gene TRBV19; the D is unclear. This CDR3 is built from 13 residues. Germline lookup yields CDR1 LNHDA and CDR2 SQIVND (reference sequence). The CDR3 bases are TGTGCCTGTAGTTTCCGGGAGCAATCACCCCTCCACTTT. The encoded protein is CACSFREQSPLHF.

Judged by abundance, this clonotype is medium-sized. The genes are TRBV12-3 or TRBV12-4 and TRBJ2-1; D not certain. V was shortened by 5 bases and J by 7 bases, with 9 bases between the two germline ends. This CDR3 comprises 12 residues. The CDR3 protein is CASSGFWNEQFF. In nucleotides, the CDR3 is TGTGCCAGCAGTGGGTTTTGGAATGAGCAGTTCTTC.